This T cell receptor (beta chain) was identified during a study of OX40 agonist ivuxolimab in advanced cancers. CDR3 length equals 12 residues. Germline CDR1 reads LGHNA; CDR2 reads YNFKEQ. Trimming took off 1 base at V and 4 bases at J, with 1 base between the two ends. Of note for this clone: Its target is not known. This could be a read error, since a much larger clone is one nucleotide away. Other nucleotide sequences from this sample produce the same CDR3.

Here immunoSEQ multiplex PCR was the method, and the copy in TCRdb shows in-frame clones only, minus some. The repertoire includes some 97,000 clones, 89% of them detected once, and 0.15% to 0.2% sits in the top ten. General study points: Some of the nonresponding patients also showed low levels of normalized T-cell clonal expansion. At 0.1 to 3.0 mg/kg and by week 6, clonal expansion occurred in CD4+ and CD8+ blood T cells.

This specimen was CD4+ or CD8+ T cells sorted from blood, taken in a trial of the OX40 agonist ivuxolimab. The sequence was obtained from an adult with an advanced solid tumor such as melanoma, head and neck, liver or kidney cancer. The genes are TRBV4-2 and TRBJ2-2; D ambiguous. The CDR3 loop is CASSQATGELFF. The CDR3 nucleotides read TGTGCCAGCAGCCAAGCCACCGGGGAGCTGTTTTTT.